Listed below are T cell receptor beta chains from one sample, sequenced in a study of blood T cells in healthy people across ages. A single record per CDR3 protein comes from TCRdb applying MiXCR to the 5' RACE reads. The table has roughly 720,000 distinct CDR3 sequences, about 55% seen once. The specimen was blood. The receptors were gathered from an older man in good health. The CDR3 runs from the conserved cysteine through the conserved F or W. A D gene is named only where the DNA matches it firmly. Some rows mark clone size as missing; the rest say once, few, many or name a class of expanded clone.

NA	NA	TRBV6-2/TRBV6-3	TRBJ2-7	CASSFIPLPGHSDEQYF	TGTGCCAGCAGTTTCATCCCGCTGCCAGGACACTCCGACGAGCAGTACTTC
NA	few	TRBV29-1	TRBJ1-1	CSGAQSANTEAFF	TGCAGCGGCGCGCAATCCGCAAACACTGAAGCTTTCTTT
TRBD2	many	TRBV5-1	TRBJ2-7	CASSPGGGTPSYEQYF	TGCGCCAGCAGCCCTGGGGGGGGGACTCCATCCTACGAGCAGTACTTC
TRBD2	NA	TRBV20-1	TRBJ2-7	CSADVAGGTSYEQYF	TGCAGTGCCGACGTAGCGGGAGGAACGTCCTACGAGCAGTACTTC
TRBD2	NA	TRBV27	TRBJ2-3	CASSPPLGSGRSSTDTQYF	TGTGCCAGCAGCCCTCCCCTGGGTAGCGGGAGGAGTAGCACAGATACGCAGTATTTT
NA	NA	TRBV28	TRBJ2-5	CASRIGGAGGSETQYF	TGTGCCAGCAGAATAGGGGGGGCAGGGGGGTCGGAGACCCAGTACTTC
TRBD1	NA	TRBV27	TRBJ2-5	CASGGTGNREQYF	TGTGCCAGCGGAGGGACAGGGAATAGAGAGCAGTACTTC
NA	few	TRBV6-5	TRBJ1-6	CASSYSTQPPNSPLHF	TGTGCCAGCAGTTACTCGACACAGCCTCCAAATTCACCCCTCCACTTT
NA	NA	TRBV6-5	TRBJ2-7	CASSYSFPHNYEQYF	TGTGCCAGCAGTTACTCGTTTCCCCATAACTACGAGCAGTACTTC
TRBD1	NA	TRBV12-3/TRBV12-4	TRBJ2-7	CASSLTGQGIGGYEQYF	TGTGCCAGCAGTTTGACGGGACAGGGAATAGGAGGCTACGAGCAGTACTTC
TRBD1	NA	TRBV29-1	TRBJ1-5	CSVGQGSNQPQHF	TGCAGCGTAGGACAGGGGAGCAATCAGCCCCAGCATTTT
TRBD2	NA	TRBV2	TRBJ2-3	CASRTGTSGRRRYAYF	TGTGCCAGCAGAACCGGGACTAGCGGGAGGAGGAGATACGCGTATTTT
TRBD1	NA	TRBV24-1	TRBJ2-1	CATGTRGQGLYNEQFF	TGTGCCACCGGTACTCGGGGACAGGGGTTATACAATGAGCAGTTCTTC
NA	NA	TRBV11-1	TRBJ2-3	CASSLVWGSGDTQYF	TGTGCCAGCAGCTTAGTGTGGGGTAGCGGAGATACGCAGTATTTT
TRBD2	few	TRBV7-8	TRBJ2-7	CASSQTSGAYEQYF	TGTGCCAGCAGCCAGACTAGCGGAGCCTACGAGCAGTACTTC
NA	NA	TRBV29-1	TRBJ1-1	CSSRGKGLKTEAFF	TGCAGCTCCAGGGGTAAGGGGTTGAAGACTGAAGCTTTCTTT
TRBD2	NA	TRBV10-1	TRBJ2-7	CASSESRGDSYEQYF	TGCGCCAGCAGTGAGTCGCGGGGGGACTCCTACGAGCAGTACTTC
TRBD1	NA	TRBV12-3/TRBV12-4	TRBJ1-1	CASSWTGTGLTEAFF	TGTGCCAGCAGTTGGACCGGGACAGGGCTCACTGAAGCTTTCTTT
TRBD2	NA	TRBV12-3/TRBV12-4	TRBJ2-1	CASSRGGIAGVNYNEQFF	TGTGCCAGCAGTAGAGGGGGAATAGCGGGAGTAAACTACAATGAGCAGTTCTTC
TRBD1	NA	TRBV29-1	TRBJ2-1	CSAGTGGQGNEQFF	TGCAGCGCGGGGACAGGCGGCCAGGGCAATGAGCAGTTCTTC
TRBD2	NA	TRBV5-1	TRBJ2-7	CASSLDPLSGRPYEQYF	TGCGCCAGCAGCTTAGATCCCCTCAGCGGGAGACCCTACGAGCAGTACTTC
NA	NA	TRBV5-1	TRBJ2-1	CASSSNQVYIEQFF	TGCGCCAGCAGTTCTAACCAGGTTTACATTGAGCAGTTCTTC
TRBD1	once	TRBV7-9	TRBJ2-1	CASSSFVDRGGRDEQFF	TGTGCCAGCAGCTCCTTCGTGGACAGGGGAGGTCGGGATGAGCAGTTCTTC
NA	few	TRBV28	TRBJ2-6	CASNTDSGANVLTF	TGTGCCAGCAATACAGACTCTGGGGCCAACGTCCTGACTTTC
TRBD2	once	TRBV20-1	TRBJ2-1	CSARPWGLAGGRVGEQFF	TGCAGTGCTAGGCCGTGGGGACTAGCGGGAGGGCGGGTAGGTGAGCAGTTCTTC
TRBD2	NA	TRBV12-5	TRBJ2-1	CASAHPGTSGRREQFF	TGTGCTAGTGCCCACCCCGGGACTAGCGGGAGAAGGGAGCAGTTCTTC
TRBD2	few	TRBV5-1	TRBJ2-1	CASSFSPLLAGGPNEQFF	TGCGCCAGCAGCTTTTCCCCCCTCCTGGCGGGAGGGCCGAATGAGCAGTTCTTC
TRBD1	NA	TRBV7-6	TRBJ2-6	CASSLGTRGPEGANVLTF	TGTGCCAGCAGCTTAGGCACCAGGGGGCCAGAAGGGGCCAACGTCCTGACTTTC
NA	NA	TRBV29-1	TRBJ2-6	CSVKFTGANVLTF	TGCAGCGTTAAGTTCACTGGGGCCAACGTCCTGACTTTC
TRBD2	NA	TRBV5-8	TRBJ2-5	CASSFVTSGRAGETQYF	TGTGCCAGCAGCTTCGTGACTAGCGGGAGGGCCGGGGAGACCCAGTACTTC
NA	NA	TRBV12-3/TRBV12-4	TRBJ2-5	CASSLALGSQETQYF	TGTGCCAGCAGTTTAGCCCTCGGGAGCCAAGAGACCCAGTACTTC
NA	NA	TRBV20-1	TRBJ1-5	CSARRAGSNQPQHF	TGCAGTGCTAGAAGGGCGGGTAGCAATCAGCCCCAGCATTTT
TRBD2	NA	TRBV6-5	TRBJ2-3	CASSYSREGRYAYF	TGTGCCAGCAGTTACTCGCGGGAGGGTCGGTACGCGTATTTT
TRBD1	NA	TRBV7-9	TRBJ2-1	CASSLGFRDRAYNEQFF	TGTGCCAGCAGCTTAGGATTCCGGGACAGGGCTTACAATGAGCAGTTCTTC
NA	few	TRBV20-1	TRBJ1-1	CSATRGGAEAFF	TGCAGTGCCACACGGGGGGGCGCTGAAGCTTTCTTT
NA	NA	TRBV20-1	TRBJ1-3	CSARSPQTDTIYF	TGCAGTGCTAGAAGTCCTCAGACCGACACCATATATTTT
TRBD2	NA	TRBV10-3	TRBJ2-5	CATNSGREGETQYF	TGTGCCACCAATAGCGGGAGAGAGGGAGAGACCCAGTACTTC
TRBD2	few	TRBV20-1	TRBJ2-7	CSAHLEGLAGLYEQYF	TGCAGTGCTCACCTAGAAGGACTAGCGGGCCTCTACGAGCAGTACTTC
NA	few	TRBV5-1	TRBJ2-3	CASRGTLSTDTQYF	TGCGCCAGCAGGGGAACACTTAGCACAGATACGCAGTATTTT
NA	NA	TRBV5-1	TRBJ2-4	CASSLATVGAKNIQYF	TGCGCCAGCAGCTTGGCCACGGTGGGGGCCAAAAACATTCAGTACTTC
TRBD2	few	TRBV20-1	TRBJ2-7	CSARRTSGRAHEQYF	TGCAGTGCTAGGAGGACTAGCGGGAGAGCCCACGAGCAGTACTTC
TRBD1	few	TRBV6-5	TRBJ2-1	CASSRTGGPYNEQFF	TGTGCCAGCAGCCGGACAGGGGGTCCCTACAATGAGCAGTTCTTC
TRBD2	many	TRBV14	TRBJ2-1	CASSLRLAGSYNEQFF	TGTGCCAGCAGCCTGCGACTAGCGGGCTCCTACAATGAGCAGTTCTTC
TRBD2	NA	TRBV2	TRBJ2-3	CASSETERGITDTQYF	TGTGCCAGCAGTGAAACGGAGCGGGGCATCACGGATACGCAGTATTTT
NA	NA	TRBV7-2	TRBJ1-6	CASSLGRGPNSPLHF	TGTGCCAGCAGCTTAGGGAGGGGCCCGAATTCACCCCTCCACTTT
NA	few	TRBV27	TRBJ2-5	CASAWWEVSETQYF	TGTGCCAGCGCGTGGTGGGAGGTTTCAGAGACCCAGTACTTC
NA	NA	TRBV7-2	TRBJ2-5	CASSFEYQETQYF	TGTGCCAGCAGCTTTGAGTACCAAGAGACCCAGTACTTC
NA	few	TRBV3-1	TRBJ1-2	CASSPLRRGGYTF	TGTGCCAGCAGCCCCCTGAGGAGGGGGGGCTACACCTTC
NA	many	TRBV10-3	TRBJ2-5	CAISESATKETQYF	TGTGCCATCAGTGAGTCGGCGACGAAAGAGACCCAGTACTTC
NA	NA	TRBV29-1	TRBJ2-3	CSVLGWGEADTQYF	TGCAGCGTCCTCGGATGGGGGGAGGCAGATACGCAGTATTTT
TRBD2	few	TRBV9	TRBJ2-1	CASSGSGTSGRGSEQFF	TGTGCCAGCAGCGGAAGTGGGACTAGCGGGAGAGGTAGTGAGCAGTTCTTC
NA	NA	TRBV5-6	TRBJ2-5	CASSLGVSGQYF	TGTGCCAGCAGCTTGGGCGTCTCCGGGCAGTACTTC
NA	few	TRBV27	TRBJ2-3	CASSPPTRQRIRNTQYF	TGTGCCAGCAGTCCTCCCACCCGACAGCGTATAAGGAATACGCAGTATTTT
TRBD2	many	TRBV5-1	TRBJ2-7	CASSLATSAAHEQYF	TGCGCCAGCAGCTTGGCCACTAGCGCAGCGCACGAGCAGTACTTC
NA	NA	TRBV7-3	TRBJ2-5	CASSPGQGKTQYF	TGTGCCAGCAGCCCCGGGCAGGGAAAGACCCAGTACTTC